The rows below give T cell receptor beta chains drawn from one sample of a study of blood T cell repertoires in COVID-19. TCRdb's copy holds only in-frame clones and misses some; the assay was immunoSEQ multiplex PCR. The table lists 100,000 or so clones, about 80% of them singletons. Material for sequencing was peripheral blood. Receptor source: a human donor in a cohort sampled during active COVID-19. The conserved cysteine and the conserved F or W are not part of the CDR3 here. The order of the fields is V gene, J gene, clone size, CDR3 protein. The size entry is marked missing in some rows and otherwise reads once, few, many or a size class.

v_gene: TRBV6-5; j_gene: TRBJ2-7; abundance: -; CDR3aa: ASSYSSGTGGREQY
v_gene: TRBV18; j_gene: TRBJ2-7; abundance: once; CDR3aa: ASSRQGTGEQY
v_gene: TRBV27; j_gene: TRBJ1-5; abundance: few; CDR3aa: ASSLGAGVANQPQH
v_gene: TRBV7-9; j_gene: TRBJ2-1; abundance: -; CDR3aa: ASSPTTGQRGDEQF
v_gene: TRBV13; j_gene: TRBJ2-7; abundance: -; CDR3aa: ASSLKREYRYEQY
v_gene: TRBV23-1; j_gene: TRBJ2-7; abundance: -; CDR3aa: ASEHRGRVHEQY
v_gene: TRBV5-1; j_gene: TRBJ2-5; abundance: -; CDR3aa: ASMTGQRQETQY
v_gene: TRBV3-1/TRBV3-2; j_gene: TRBJ2-3; abundance: -; CDR3aa: ASSPRASGTRTDTQY
v_gene: TRBV28; j_gene: TRBJ1-2; abundance: -; CDR3aa: ASSTPGYGYT
v_gene: TRBV2; j_gene: TRBJ1-1; abundance: -; CDR3aa: ASTADLAAEAF
v_gene: TRBV27; j_gene: TRBJ1-1; abundance: -; CDR3aa: ASSRRQGGNTEAF
v_gene: TRBV28; j_gene: TRBJ1-2; abundance: -; CDR3aa: ASSLWTAGSGYT
v_gene: TRBV5-6; j_gene: TRBJ2-7; abundance: -; CDR3aa: ASSLWGSGDPYEQY
v_gene: TRBV19; j_gene: TRBJ1-4; abundance: -; CDR3aa: ASSILPYSNEKLF
v_gene: TRBV19; j_gene: TRBJ2-7; abundance: -; CDR3aa: ASSRWPGGSYEQY
v_gene: TRBV6-5; j_gene: TRBJ2-7; abundance: -; CDR3aa: ASSTAEQY
v_gene: TRBV3-1/TRBV3-2; j_gene: TRBJ2-5; abundance: once; CDR3aa: ASSLAPGTSAQETQY
v_gene: TRBV18; j_gene: TRBJ2-7; abundance: once; CDR3aa: ASSADYEQY
v_gene: TRBV28; j_gene: TRBJ1-4; abundance: -; CDR3aa: ASSLWTRGERKLF
v_gene: TRBV21-1; j_gene: TRBJ1-2; abundance: -; CDR3aa: ASSIKQGHQGRGYT
v_gene: TRBV28; j_gene: TRBJ1-1; abundance: -; CDR3aa: ASRRQGEAF
v_gene: TRBV5-1; j_gene: TRBJ1-6; abundance: few; CDR3aa: ASSLGFRTGFEPLH
v_gene: TRBV19; j_gene: TRBJ1-6; abundance: -; CDR3aa: ASSSGGTTNSPLH
v_gene: TRBV4-2; j_gene: TRBJ2-7; abundance: -; CDR3aa: ASSTQGAYEQY
v_gene: TRBV27; j_gene: TRBJ2-7; abundance: -; CDR3aa: ASTRAAGAGEQY
v_gene: TRBV7-8; j_gene: TRBJ2-1; abundance: -; CDR3aa: ASSLRDFYNEQF
v_gene: TRBV21-1; j_gene: TRBJ2-7; abundance: -; CDR3aa: ASSRGGAGAGYEQY
v_gene: TRBV14; j_gene: TRBJ2-3; abundance: -; CDR3aa: ASSQGRSSGRTDTQY
v_gene: TRBV2; j_gene: TRBJ2-5; abundance: -; CDR3aa: ASSLKRETQY
v_gene: TRBV4-1; j_gene: TRBJ1-3; abundance: -; CDR3aa: ASSQYSGTGNTIY
v_gene: TRBV20-1; j_gene: TRBJ2-4; abundance: -; CDR3aa: SAGLRGQY
v_gene: TRBV19; j_gene: TRBJ2-5; abundance: -; CDR3aa: ASSPLRPGGVETQY
v_gene: TRBV7-9; j_gene: TRBJ2-3; abundance: -; CDR3aa: ASSPFLTSVSDTQY